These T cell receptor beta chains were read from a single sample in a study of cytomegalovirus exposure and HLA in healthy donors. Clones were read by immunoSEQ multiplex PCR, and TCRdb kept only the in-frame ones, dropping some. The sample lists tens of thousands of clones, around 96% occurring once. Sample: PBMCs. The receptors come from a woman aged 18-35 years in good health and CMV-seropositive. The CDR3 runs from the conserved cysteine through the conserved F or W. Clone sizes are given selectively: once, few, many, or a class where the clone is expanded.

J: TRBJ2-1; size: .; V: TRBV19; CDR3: CASSVRTGSSYNEQFF
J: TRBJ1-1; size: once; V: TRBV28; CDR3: CASSFATGGAFF
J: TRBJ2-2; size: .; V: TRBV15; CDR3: CATRGQLNTGELFF
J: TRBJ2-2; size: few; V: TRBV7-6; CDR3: CASSLGGVNTGELFF
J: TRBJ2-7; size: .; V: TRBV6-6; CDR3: CASSYSPITGQDEQYF
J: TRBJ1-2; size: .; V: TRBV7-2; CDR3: CASTPGQGFLGYTF
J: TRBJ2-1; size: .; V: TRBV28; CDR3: CASSSPGTGSNEQFF
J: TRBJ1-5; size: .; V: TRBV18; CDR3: CASSTLDGDSKPQHF
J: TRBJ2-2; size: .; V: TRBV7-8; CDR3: CASSSASTGPVGGELFF
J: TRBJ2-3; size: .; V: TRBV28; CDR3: CASSPLGVGGGPGDTQYF
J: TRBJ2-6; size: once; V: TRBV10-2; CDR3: CASRESGSGANVLTF
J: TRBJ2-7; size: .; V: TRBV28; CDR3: CASSPGQKAYEQYF
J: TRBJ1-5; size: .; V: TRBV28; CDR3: CASSVINQPQHF
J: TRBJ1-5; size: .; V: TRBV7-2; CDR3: CASSDPGYQPQHF
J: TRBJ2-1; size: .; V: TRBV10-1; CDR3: CASRPYKKAGWGGDEQFF
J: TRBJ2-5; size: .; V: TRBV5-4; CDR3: CASSSGSSWETQYF
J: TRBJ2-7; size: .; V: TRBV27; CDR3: CASSYGTGVAYEQYF
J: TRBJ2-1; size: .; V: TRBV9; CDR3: CASSHRTSGPYNEQFF
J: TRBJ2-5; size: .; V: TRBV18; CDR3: CASSPLSGRQETQYF
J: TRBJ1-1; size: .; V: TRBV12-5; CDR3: CASGLSRNTEAFF
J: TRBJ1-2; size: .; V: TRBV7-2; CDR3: CASSRPDTRGYGYTF
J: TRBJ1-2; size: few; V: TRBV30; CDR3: CAWGLGQGGNYGYTF
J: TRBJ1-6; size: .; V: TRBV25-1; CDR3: CASSLSPDSPLHF
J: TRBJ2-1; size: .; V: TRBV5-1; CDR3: CASSLEAGAWNEQFF
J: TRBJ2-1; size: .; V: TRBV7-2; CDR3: CASSQSGTHSYNEQFF
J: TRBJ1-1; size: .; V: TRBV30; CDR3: CAWSVYKGRNTEAFF
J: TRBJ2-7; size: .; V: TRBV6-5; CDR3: CASSRLGPYEQYF
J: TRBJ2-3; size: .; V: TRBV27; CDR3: CASSSEAALAGGWTQYF
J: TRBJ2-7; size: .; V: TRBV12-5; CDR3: CASGHRTGWPYEQYF
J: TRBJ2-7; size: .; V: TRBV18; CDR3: CASSPGTSGYEQYF
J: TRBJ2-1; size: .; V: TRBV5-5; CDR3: CASSYLGLAADNEQFF
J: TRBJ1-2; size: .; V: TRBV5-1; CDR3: CASSIGVSSGYTF
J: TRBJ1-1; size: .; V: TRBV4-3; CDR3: CASSQGHRGGEAFF
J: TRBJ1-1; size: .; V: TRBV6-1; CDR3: CASTGGSEAFF
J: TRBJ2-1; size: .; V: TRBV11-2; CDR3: CASSLELASNEQFF
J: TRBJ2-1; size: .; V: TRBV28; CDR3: CASSPPWGLRNEQFF
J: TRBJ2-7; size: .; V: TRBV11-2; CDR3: CASSLIGTGGYEQYF
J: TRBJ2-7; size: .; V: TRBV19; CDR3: CASSIVGQAYEQYF
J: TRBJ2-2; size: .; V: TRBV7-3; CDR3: CASSLTSGNTGELFF
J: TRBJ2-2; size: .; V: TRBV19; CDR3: CASSSGLAGFTGELFF
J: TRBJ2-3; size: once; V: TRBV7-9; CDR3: CASSLDGGSTDTQYF
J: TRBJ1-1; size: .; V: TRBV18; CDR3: CASSPTGTEAFF
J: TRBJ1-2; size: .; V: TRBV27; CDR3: CASSLKGQGSYNYGYTF
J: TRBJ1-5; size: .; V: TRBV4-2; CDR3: CASSQGPPKGNGDNQPQHF
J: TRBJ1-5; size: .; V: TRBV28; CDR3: CASSRTGSNQPQHF
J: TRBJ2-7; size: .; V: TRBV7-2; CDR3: CASTLRTSSYEQYF
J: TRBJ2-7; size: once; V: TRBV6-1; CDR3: CASSGGGTGVDEQYF
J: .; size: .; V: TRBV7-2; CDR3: CASSPSLAGSSYEQYF
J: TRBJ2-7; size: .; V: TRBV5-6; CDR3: CASSLAGGEQYF